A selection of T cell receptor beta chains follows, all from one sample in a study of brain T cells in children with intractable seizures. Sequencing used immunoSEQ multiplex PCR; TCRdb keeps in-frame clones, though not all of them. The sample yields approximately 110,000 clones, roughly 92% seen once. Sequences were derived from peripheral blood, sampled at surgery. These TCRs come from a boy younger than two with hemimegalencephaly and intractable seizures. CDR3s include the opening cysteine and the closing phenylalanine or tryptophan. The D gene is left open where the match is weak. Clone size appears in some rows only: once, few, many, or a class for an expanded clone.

CDR3: CASSQASGVSYEQYF
DNA: TGTGCCAGCAGCCAAGCTAGCGGTGTCTCCTACGAGCAGTACTTC
size: NA
J: TRBJ2-7
V: TRBV4-2
D: TRBD2

CDR3: CASSFAGNYGYTF
DNA: TGTGCCAGCAGTTTCGCCGGAAACTATGGCTACACCTTC
size: few
J: TRBJ1-2
V: TRBV28
D: NA

CDR3: CASSPRDTGELFF
DNA: TGTGCCAGCAGCCCTCGAGACACCGGGGAGCTGTTTTTT
size: NA
J: TRBJ2-2
V: TRBV9
D: NA

CDR3: CASSWGTGGTEAFF
DNA: TGTGCCAGCAGCTGGGGGACAGGCGGCACTGAAGCTTTCTTT
size: NA
J: TRBJ1-1
V: TRBV5-4
D: TRBD1

CDR3: CASRETLAVGYEQYF
DNA: TGTGCCAGCAGGGAGACCCTAGCGGTGGGATACGAGCAGTACTTC
size: NA
J: TRBJ2-7
V: TRBV2
D: TRBD2

CDR3: CASSQGMTSGGFSYEQYF
DNA: TGTGCCAGCAGCCAAGGGATGACTAGCGGGGGATTCTCCTACGAGCAGTACTTC
size: NA
J: TRBJ2-7
V: TRBV4-2
D: TRBD2

CDR3: CASSIGVFGLAKNIQYF
DNA: TGTGCCAGTAGTATCGGTGTCTTTGGGTTAGCCAAAAACATTCAGTACTTC
size: NA
J: TRBJ2-4
V: TRBV19
D: NA

CDR3: CSVVRVQNTEAFF
DNA: TGCAGCGTTGTGAGGGTTCAGAACACTGAAGCTTTCTTT
size: NA
J: TRBJ1-1
V: TRBV29-1
D: NA

CDR3: CASSLLMDTEAFF
DNA: TGTGCCAGCAGTTTATTGATGGACACTGAAGCTTTCTTT
size: once
J: TRBJ1-1
V: TRBV27
D: NA

CDR3: CASSLALPSYEQYF
DNA: TGTGCCAGCAGCTTAGCGCTACCCTCCTACGAGCAGTACTTC
size: few
J: TRBJ2-7
V: TRBV7-8
D: NA

CDR3: CASSSQEGYTF
DNA: TGTGCCAGCAGTTCACAGGAGGGATACACCTTC
size: once
J: TRBJ1-2
V: TRBV28
D: NA

CDR3: CASSQDLAGVSYEQYF
DNA: TGTGCCAGCAGCCAAGATCTAGCGGGCGTATCCTACGAGCAGTACTTC
size: few
J: TRBJ2-7
V: TRBV4-2
D: TRBD2

CDR3: CASSLKGKAYNEQFF
DNA: TGTGCCAGCAGCTTGAAGGGAAAAGCCTACAATGAGCAGTTCTTC
size: NA
J: TRBJ2-1
V: TRBV5-5
D: NA

CDR3: CASSQDLTGTDTQYF
DNA: TGTGCCAGCAGCCAAGACCTAACGGGCACAGATACGCAGTATTTT
size: once
J: TRBJ2-3
V: TRBV3-1/TRBV3-2
D: NA

CDR3: CASSSGSYGYTF
DNA: TGTGCCAGCAGTTCAGGGAGCTATGGCTACACCTTC
size: NA
J: TRBJ1-2
V: TRBV28
D: NA

CDR3: CASSLQGARWSETQYF
DNA: TGTGCCAGCAGCCTACAGGGGGCGCGTTGGTCTGAGACCCAGTACTTC
size: once
J: TRBJ2-5
V: TRBV28
D: TRBD1

CDR3: CASSLTRTNYGYTF
DNA: TGTGCCAGCAGCCTAACTCGGACTAACTATGGCTACACCTTC
size: NA
J: TRBJ1-2
V: TRBV7-2
D: NA

CDR3: CASSVGGWDYGYTF
DNA: TGTGCCAGCAGCGTAGGGGGCTGGGACTATGGCTACACCTTC
size: NA
J: TRBJ1-2
V: TRBV9
D: NA

CDR3: CASSQDNSGGELFF
DNA: TGCGCCAGCAGCCAAGATAACTCCGGCGGGGAGCTGTTTTTT
size: NA
J: TRBJ2-2
V: TRBV4-1
D: NA

CDR3: CASRTRGGPNTEAFF
DNA: TGTGCCAGCAGAACAAGGGGGGGCCCCAACACTGAAGCTTTCTTT
size: NA
J: TRBJ1-1
V: TRBV28
D: NA

CDR3: CASWAEPYQETQYF
DNA: TGTGCCAGCTGGGCTGAACCTTACCAAGAGACCCAGTACTTC
size: NA
J: TRBJ2-5
V: TRBV6-6
D: NA

CDR3: CASRSKGGSRCSYEQYF
DNA: TGTGCCAGCAGATCCAAGGGGGGGTCCAGGTGCTCCTACGAGCAGTACTTC
size: NA
J: TRBJ2-7
V: TRBV21-1
D: NA

CDR3: CASSVGLTETQYF
DNA: TGTGCCAGCAGCGTGGGCCTAACGGAGACCCAGTACTTC
size: NA
J: TRBJ2-5
V: TRBV2
D: NA

CDR3: CASSKCRGSGRAFF
DNA: TGTGCCAGCAGCAAGTGTCGGGGGTCCGGAAGGGCTTTCTTT
size: NA
J: TRBJ1-1
V: TRBV21-1
D: NA

CDR3: CASSWGQINQPQHF
DNA: TGTGCCAGCAGCTGGGGCCAGATCAATCAGCCCCAGCATTTT
size: NA
J: TRBJ1-5
V: TRBV7-9
D: NA

CDR3: CATSSEAWGIQYF
DNA: TGTGCCACCTCTTCTGAGGCTTGGGGCATTCAGTACTTC
size: NA
J: TRBJ2-4
V: TRBV10-3
D: NA

CDR3: CASSLSRRGDTQYF
DNA: TGTGCCAGCAGTTTATCGCGACGTGGAGATACGCAGTATTTT
size: NA
J: TRBJ2-3
V: TRBV28
D: NA

CDR3: CASSRREGYGYTF
DNA: TGTGCCAGCAGCCGCAGGGAGGGCTATGGCTACACCTTC
size: NA
J: TRBJ1-2
V: TRBV5-4
D: NA

CDR3: CSASQAISNTEAFF
DNA: TGCAGTGCTAGTCAGGCCATATCGAACACTGAAGCTTTCTTT
size: once
J: TRBJ1-1
V: TRBV20-1
D: NA

CDR3: CASSLVAGGVTNEQFF
DNA: TGTGCCAGCAGCTTAGTGGCGGGCGGGGTTACCAATGAGCAGTTCTTC
size: NA
J: TRBJ2-1
V: TRBV7-6
D: NA

CDR3: CASSVGSGTGQYEQYF
DNA: TGTGCCAGCAGCGTAGGTTCCGGGACCGGGCAATACGAGCAGTACTTC
size: NA
J: TRBJ2-7
V: TRBV9
D: NA

CDR3: CASSLGATEAFF
DNA: TGCGCCAGCAGCTTGGGTGCCACTGAAGCTTTCTTT
size: NA
J: TRBJ1-1
V: TRBV5-1
D: NA

CDR3: CASSLVGHSNTGELFF
DNA: TGTGCCAGCAGCTTAGTCGGCCATTCGAACACCGGGGAGCTGTTTTTT
size: NA
J: TRBJ2-2
V: TRBV11-2
D: NA

CDR3: CASSWLALLTDTQYF
DNA: TGTGCCAGCAGTTGGCTAGCGCTTCTCACAGATACGCAGTATTTT
size: NA
J: TRBJ2-3
V: TRBV27
D: NA

CDR3: CASNGGFTQYF
DNA: TGTGCCAGCAATGGAGGCTTCACCCAGTACTTC
size: NA
J: TRBJ2-5
V: TRBV6-5
D: NA

CDR3: CASSTTGSSYNEQFF
DNA: TGTGCCAGTAGCACCACTGGGAGCTCCTACAATGAGCAGTTCTTC
size: NA
J: TRBJ2-1
V: TRBV19
D: NA

CDR3: CASSPPLLAVRGEQYF
DNA: TGTGCCAGCAGCCCGCCACTACTAGCGGTGCGAGGCGAGCAGTACTTC
size: NA
J: TRBJ2-7
V: TRBV13
D: TRBD2

CDR3: CASSPSDRVYEQYF
DNA: TGTGCCAGCAGCCCATCAGACAGAGTCTACGAGCAGTACTTC
size: few
J: TRBJ2-7
V: TRBV7-9
D: NA

CDR3: CASSLGAGGGYTF
DNA: TGTGCCAGCAGCTTGGGGGCAGGGGGAGGCTACACCTTC
size: NA
J: TRBJ1-2
V: TRBV5-6
D: TRBD1

CDR3: CASVRVGGKAFF
DNA: TGTGCCAGCGTAAGGGTTGGAGGGAAAGCTTTCTTT
size: NA
J: TRBJ1-1
V: TRBV2
D: NA